This TCR beta chain was retrieved from a study of beta chain features in type 1 diabetes. Study observations and caveats: In the patient group, naive, central memory and Treg TCRB repertoires seemed more alike than in the healthy donor group.

As to this clone: Its antigen is undetermined.

This CDR3 is 12 amino acids long. Germline V gene sequence: CDR1 SNHLY, CDR2 FYNNEI. Deletions cut 10 bases from V and 7 bases from J, with 17 bases between. Sequenced material consisted of expressed TCRB transcripts (all of the isolated RNA was reverse transcribed). TCRdb's copy holds only in-frame clones and misses some; the assay was immunoSEQ multiplex PCR. The table lists 40,000 to 45,000 clones, approximately 49% of them singletons, with around 0.78% in the top ten. This chain links TRBV2 with TRBJ2-7; maybe TRBD1 (6 bases). This clonotype was obtained from a woman under 30 in good health. The sample consisted of central memory CD4+ T cells from blood. CDR3 region: CANGQRPEEQYF. CDR3 in DNA: TGTGCCAACGGACAGCGGCCGGAAGAGCAGTACTTC.